This T cell receptor (beta chain) was sequenced during a study of OX40 agonist ivuxolimab in advanced cancers. Turning to the study itself: The eligibility criteria allowed prior anti-PD-1, anti-PD-L1 or anti-CTLA-4 therapy, and approximately 40% had some. Among those treated, three patients had partial responses, one with hepatocellular carcinoma and two with cutaneous melanoma.

Patients with autoimmune history or systemic immunosuppression were excluded. The method was immunoSEQ multiplex PCR; TCRdb's version includes in-frame clones alone and lacks a portion of them. The sample yields approximately 8,200 clones, roughly 87% seen once. Germline V CDR1 and CDR2: LGHNA, YNFKEQ. V gave up 0 bases and J gave up 4 bases; unmatched junction bases: 3. The CDR3 is 15 amino acids. Study-wide findings and caveats: On average, a greater number of expanded clones characterised CD8+ T cells relative to CD4+.

Details on this clone: Its target is not known. Other nucleotide sequences from this sample produce the same CDR3.

This clonotype was obtained from an adult with an advanced solid tumor such as melanoma, head and neck, liver or kidney cancer. V and J are TRBV4-2 and TRBJ2-7, with 10 bases aligning to TRBD2. Sequences were derived from CD4+ or CD8+ T cells sorted from blood, sampled in a trial of the OX40 agonist ivuxolimab. Here the CDR3 reads CASSQDRTSGYEQYF. The DNA for the CDR3 is TGTGCCAGCAGCCAAGACCGGACTAGCGGATACGAGCAGTACTTC.